This T cell receptor beta chain derives from a study of blood T cell repertoires in COVID-19 (dated by TCRdb to the early 2020s). Some background on the complete study: Samples covering the acute and convalescent phases of COVID-19 were provided by collaborators in the United States, Italy and Spain. The material from the prospective study consisted of cDNA or gDNA derived from T cells, B-cell-depleted T cells, or PBMCs. Deeply sampled blood TCRbeta repertoires from subjects exposed to, actively infected with, or recovered from COVID-19 were included in the dataset. A freely available public database, intended as a resource for researchers studying the immune response to SARS-CoV-2, is where the repertoires were released. Samples came from the ongoing ImmuneRACE study (first 160 participants) plus 1,254 subjects from 6 global collaborators. The sample metadata nearly always contained a de-identified subject ID, COVID-19 status, age in years and sex. Where available, HLA class I and class II types were obtained from metadata supplied by the sample provider rather than from assay-based typing.

The collaborating institutions used their own protocols to collect whole blood in K2EDTA tubes. For TCRbeta analysis, collaborator samples were shipped as frozen whole blood, as isolated PBMCs, or as DNA extracted from either sample type. The immunoSEQ Assay, a bias-controlled multiplex PCR, was used to amplify TCRbeta CDR3 regions from genomic DNA. The source study handled its data this way. Nucleated cell counts per sample were estimated from amplification of reference gene primers within the assay. Sequence reads were collapsed and filtered to measure the absolute abundance of every unique TCRbeta CDR3 rearrangement. Productive Simpson clonality was computed per sample as the square root of Simpson's diversity index over productive rearrangements. TCRdb re-hosts the immuneACCESS table, in-frame sequences only. Its copies lack some clones; in the studies checked, an unresolved V gene accounts for under half of them, and the cause for the rest is not known. From that table come the V and J calls and clone size; the DNA was used to work out D and trimming. The sample table records around 140,000 clones; around 81% of these occur just once. The ten largest clonotypes hold more than 6.5% of the sample.

Broader findings and caveats from the paper: The quantity of clinical and demographic metadata differed by source and by participant and was supplied without curation.

With respect to this clone: Its antigen remains undetermined. Nothing much larger sits one base from this clone, and base qualities are not available.

Sequenced input: peripheral blood. The receptor was isolated from a human donor in a cohort sampled during active COVID-19.

The DNA sequence reads TGTGCCAGCAGCTTGCAGGACACTGAAGCTTTCTTT. Its translation reads: CASSLQDTEAFF. Rearrangement joined TRBV5-4 to TRBJ1-1; no D gene can be assigned with confidence. Between the V and J ends, shortened by 1 base and 3 bases respectively, the junction contains 4 bases. Inclusive of the bounding cysteine and phenylalanine, the CDR3 is 12 residues long. Only the CDR3 region is kept as DNA, spanning 36 bases read in frame from base 1. Taken from the germline V gene (reference sequence), the CDR1 and CDR2 loops are SGHNT and YYREEE.